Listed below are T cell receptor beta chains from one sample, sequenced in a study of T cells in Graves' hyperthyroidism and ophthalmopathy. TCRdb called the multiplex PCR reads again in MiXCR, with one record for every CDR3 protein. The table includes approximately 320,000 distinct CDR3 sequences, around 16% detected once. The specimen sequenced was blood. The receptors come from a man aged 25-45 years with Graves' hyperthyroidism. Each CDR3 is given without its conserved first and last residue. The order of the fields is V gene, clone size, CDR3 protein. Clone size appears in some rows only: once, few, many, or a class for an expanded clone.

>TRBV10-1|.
ASSERLGESTDTQY
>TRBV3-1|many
ASSRAGTLNTEAF
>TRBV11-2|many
ASSLRSADTQY
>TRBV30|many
ACAPTGVTEAF
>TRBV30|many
AWEFRGGLNTEAF
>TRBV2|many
ASTSGRGYQETQY
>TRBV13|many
ASSLEGRNTKAF
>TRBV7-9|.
ASSSGQGNEKLF
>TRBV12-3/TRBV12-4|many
ASSLSRLNEQF
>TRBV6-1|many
ASSRSHNEQF
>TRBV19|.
ASSIRQGVNIQY
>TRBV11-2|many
ASSFGGGPYEQY
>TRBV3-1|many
ASSQEGQGDNEQF
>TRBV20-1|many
SASKGPSQETQY
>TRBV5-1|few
ASSRDRVEVYT
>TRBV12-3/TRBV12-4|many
ASSLVGSGDSQNIQY
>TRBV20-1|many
SARVGTGDRYNEQF
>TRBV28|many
ASSLRWSYGYT
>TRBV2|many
ASTREQETQY
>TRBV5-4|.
ASSGRGFIPNTEAF
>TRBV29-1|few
SYLGTHYEQY
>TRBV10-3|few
AISGREGQETQY
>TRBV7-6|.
ASSLEQGGTYGYT
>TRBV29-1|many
SVIWGEKAAYEQY
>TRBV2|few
ASSQAHSNQPQH
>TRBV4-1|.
ASSQEGSSGANVLT
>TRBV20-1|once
SAKGQGHSEQF
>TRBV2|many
ASSETLAGGPGEQF
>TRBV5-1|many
ASSLASLSEQF
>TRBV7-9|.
ASSSIFSGRADEQY
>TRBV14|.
ASSPRLAGGPSGEQF
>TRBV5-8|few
ASRMGGRTGELF
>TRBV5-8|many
ASSFRQGGPDPEAF
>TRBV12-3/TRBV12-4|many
ASSWGQETQY
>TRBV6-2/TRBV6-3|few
ASSYSLQLRAAEQF
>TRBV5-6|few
ASSRGGHEQY
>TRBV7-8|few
ASSLHILQEKLF
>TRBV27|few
ASTGTNTGELF
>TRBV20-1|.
SARPYSGSTDTQY
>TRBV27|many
ASSKKGGDRSGYGYT
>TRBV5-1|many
ASSLWGSGKNTEAF
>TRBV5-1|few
ASSLGGYYQETQY
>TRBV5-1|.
ASSSSGIGEQY
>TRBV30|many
AWSAGEGRNTEAF
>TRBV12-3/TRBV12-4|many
AIGGGQGKAF
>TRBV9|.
ASSVTTGSIQY
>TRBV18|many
ASSPVRESNQPQH
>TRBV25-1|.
ASSELRTVETRGYT
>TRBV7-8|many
ASSTSLIETQY
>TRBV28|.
ASSFGDTTNYGYT
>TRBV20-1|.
SAREGAANTIY
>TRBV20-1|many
SARTGTTLSEQY
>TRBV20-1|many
SARGSGQTDQPQH
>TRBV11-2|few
ASSQDGQGNNSPLH
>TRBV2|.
ASSEGGLAGALEQF
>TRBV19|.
ASSTYGQDTGELF